A selection of T cell receptor beta chains follows, all from one sample in a study of blood T cell repertoires in COVID-19. Method: immunoSEQ multiplex PCR; TCRdb's copy keeps in-frame clones and lacks some. The sample yields about 200,000 clones, 65% to 90% seen once. The material sequenced was PBMCs or T cells enriched from blood (not recorded which). These receptor sequences come from a man in his forties or fifties who had recovered from COVID-19. CDR3s include the opening cysteine and the closing phenylalanine or tryptophan. Each record gives: J gene, clone size, V gene, D gene, CDR3 DNA, CDR3 protein. A D gene is named only where the DNA matches it firmly. Clone size, where shown, is once, few, many, or a class for clones that have expanded.

J gene: TRBJ2-3
clone size: .
V gene: TRBV20-1
D gene: .
CDR3 DNA: TGCAGTGCTAGTTACAGGGAAAGAAGGTCTAGCACAGATACGCAGTATTTT
CDR3 protein: CSASYRERRSSTDTQYF

J gene: TRBJ2-7
clone size: few
V gene: TRBV7-9
D gene: .
CDR3 DNA: TGTGCCAGCAGCGCGGGACTTAAGGAGCAGTACTTC
CDR3 protein: CASSAGLKEQYF

J gene: TRBJ2-1
clone size: .
V gene: TRBV27
D gene: .
CDR3 DNA: TGTGCCAGCAGTTTGCTAGTTCGTAGCACGGCCCTATACAATGAGCAGTTCTTC
CDR3 protein: CASSLLVRSTALYNEQFF

J gene: TRBJ1-2
clone size: .
V gene: TRBV18
D gene: TRBD1
CDR3 DNA: TGTGCCAGCTCACCCCCGGGACAGCAATTCTATGGCTACACCTTC
CDR3 protein: CASSPPGQQFYGYTF

J gene: TRBJ2-3
clone size: .
V gene: TRBV10-3
D gene: .
CDR3 DNA: TGTGCCATCAGTGCCCCCCCATTAATAGCCTATACAGATACGCAGTATTTT
CDR3 protein: CAISAPPLIAYTDTQYF

J gene: TRBJ2-5
clone size: .
V gene: TRBV24-1
D gene: .
CDR3 DNA: TGTGCCACCAGTGCCCTGGACTCAGAGACCCAGTACTTC
CDR3 protein: CATSALDSETQYF

J gene: TRBJ1-3
clone size: .
V gene: TRBV15
D gene: TRBD1
CDR3 DNA: TGTGCCACCAGCAGTGACAGGGTTGGTTGGTCTGGAAACACCATATATTTT
CDR3 protein: CATSSDRVGWSGNTIYF

J gene: TRBJ2-3
clone size: few
V gene: TRBV6-4
D gene: TRBD2
CDR3 DNA: TGTGCCAGCAGTGTAGAAGCGGGGAGCACAGATACGCAGTATTTT
CDR3 protein: CASSVEAGSTDTQYF

J gene: TRBJ2-5
clone size: .
V gene: TRBV23-1
D gene: .
CDR3 DNA: TGCGCCCGACTCGCGGGCTCGGGAGAGACCCAGTACTTC
CDR3 protein: CARLAGSGETQYF

J gene: TRBJ2-2
clone size: few
V gene: TRBV13
D gene: TRBD1
CDR3 DNA: TGTGCCAGCAGCTTAGGGAAGGGGGCGGCGTACACCGGGGAGCTGTTTTTT
CDR3 protein: CASSLGKGAAYTGELFF

J gene: TRBJ2-1
clone size: .
V gene: TRBV9
D gene: TRBD2
CDR3 DNA: TGTGCCAGCAGCCTTGGGACTAGCGGGAGCAGCTTGAGCTCCTACAATGAGCAGTTCTTC
CDR3 protein: CASSLGTSGSSLSSYNEQFF

J gene: TRBJ2-5
clone size: once
V gene: TRBV6-5
D gene: .
CDR3 DNA: TGTGCCAGCAGTTATATGTCCTTTCAAGAGACCCAGTACTTC
CDR3 protein: CASSYMSFQETQYF

J gene: TRBJ2-3
clone size: .
V gene: TRBV2
D gene: .
CDR3 DNA: TGTGCCAGCAGTGCAAGACTAGCAGATACGCAGTATTTT
CDR3 protein: CASSARLADTQYF

J gene: TRBJ2-2
clone size: .
V gene: TRBV7-9
D gene: .
CDR3 DNA: TGTGCCAGCAGCTCCACCGTAGACACCGGGGAGCTGTTTTTT
CDR3 protein: CASSSTVDTGELFF

J gene: TRBJ2-4
clone size: .
V gene: TRBV18
D gene: .
CDR3 DNA: TGTGCCAGCTCACTCAGGACAGATGAATCCAAAAACATTCAGTACTTC
CDR3 protein: CASSLRTDESKNIQYF

J gene: TRBJ2-1
clone size: .
V gene: TRBV7-9
D gene: TRBD2
CDR3 DNA: TGTGCCAGCAGCCCCAGAGGTGGCGGGAGAGGGTCCTACAATGAGCAGTTCTTC
CDR3 protein: CASSPRGGGRGSYNEQFF

J gene: TRBJ1-2
clone size: .
V gene: TRBV27
D gene: .
CDR3 DNA: TGTGCCAGCAGTTTATTAGAGGGAATCGGCTACACCTTC
CDR3 protein: CASSLLEGIGYTF

J gene: TRBJ1-4
clone size: .
V gene: TRBV30
D gene: TRBD1
CDR3 DNA: TGTGCCGGGAGGACAGGGGGCGCGTCGGGGTCCCACAATGAAAAACTGTTTTTT
CDR3 protein: CAGRTGGASGSHNEKLFF

J gene: TRBJ1-2
clone size: .
V gene: TRBV10-1
D gene: .
CDR3 DNA: TGCGCCACCCTGACTTTGCTCGTTAACTATGGCTACACCTTC
CDR3 protein: CATLTLLVNYGYTF

J gene: TRBJ2-5
clone size: .
V gene: TRBV13
D gene: TRBD1
CDR3 DNA: TGTGCCAGCAGCCGGACAGGGGGAGAGACCCAGTACTTC
CDR3 protein: CASSRTGGETQYF

J gene: TRBJ1-6
clone size: .
V gene: TRBV18
D gene: .
CDR3 DNA: TGTGCCAGCTCAGCTGCAGGGCGTAATTCACCCCTCCACTTT
CDR3 protein: CASSAAGRNSPLHF

J gene: TRBJ1-3
clone size: .
V gene: TRBV6-5
D gene: TRBD1
CDR3 DNA: TGTGCCAGCAGTTTACAGGGGGCTACCTCTGGAAACACCATATATTTT
CDR3 protein: CASSLQGATSGNTIYF

J gene: TRBJ2-7
clone size: .
V gene: TRBV18
D gene: .
CDR3 DNA: TGTGCCAGCTCACCACCGACGGGATACTCCTACGAGCAGTACTTC
CDR3 protein: CASSPPTGYSYEQYF

J gene: TRBJ2-7
clone size: .
V gene: TRBV3-1/TRBV3-2
D gene: .
CDR3 DNA: TGTGCCAGCAGCCCTGAGCCGGGACTGACCCCCTACGAGCAGTACTTC
CDR3 protein: CASSPEPGLTPYEQYF

J gene: TRBJ2-5
clone size: .
V gene: TRBV27
D gene: TRBD1
CDR3 DNA: TGTGCCAGCAGTCCCGGGACAGCGAAGGGTCAAGAGACCCAGTACTTC
CDR3 protein: CASSPGTAKGQETQYF

J gene: TRBJ1-2
clone size: .
V gene: TRBV28
D gene: .
CDR3 DNA: TGTGCCAGCAGGGGCTGGGGCTACACCTTC
CDR3 protein: CASRGWGYTF

J gene: TRBJ1-1
clone size: .
V gene: TRBV19
D gene: .
CDR3 DNA: TGTGCCAGTAGTAACCTCAGGGAGGGGAACACTGAAGCTTTCTTT
CDR3 protein: CASSNLREGNTEAFF

J gene: TRBJ1-1
clone size: .
V gene: TRBV12-5
D gene: .
CDR3 DNA: TGTGCTAGTGGTTTGGGAGGGGGGGCTGAAGCTTTCTTT
CDR3 protein: CASGLGGGAEAFF

J gene: TRBJ2-5
clone size: .
V gene: TRBV30
D gene: .
CDR3 DNA: TGTGCCTGGAGTATCGGGGGAGAGACCCAGTACTTC
CDR3 protein: CAWSIGGETQYF

J gene: TRBJ2-1
clone size: .
V gene: TRBV4-3
D gene: TRBD2
CDR3 DNA: TGCGCCAGCAGCCAAGAGACTAGCGGGAGTTTCGGTGAGCAGTTCTTC
CDR3 protein: CASSQETSGSFGEQFF

J gene: TRBJ2-3
clone size: .
V gene: TRBV2
D gene: TRBD2
CDR3 DNA: TGTGCCAGCAGCGGGACTAGCGGGTCAGTAGATACGCAGTATTTT
CDR3 protein: CASSGTSGSVDTQYF

J gene: TRBJ1-1
clone size: .
V gene: TRBV19
D gene: .
CDR3 DNA: TGTGCCAGTAAGATTGTCGGGGGTCGGATCATGAACACTGAAGCTTTCTTT
CDR3 protein: CASKIVGGRIMNTEAFF

J gene: TRBJ2-5
clone size: .
V gene: TRBV7-8
D gene: .
CDR3 DNA: TGTGCCAGCACCACTGGGGGGGGGCGGTTCTCAGAGACCCAGTACTTC
CDR3 protein: CASTTGGGRFSETQYF

J gene: TRBJ1-3
clone size: .
V gene: TRBV6-1
D gene: .
CDR3 DNA: TGTGCCAGCAGTGAAGCGCCGCCATTGAGCTCTGGAAACACCATATATTTT
CDR3 protein: CASSEAPPLSSGNTIYF

J gene: TRBJ2-5
clone size: .
V gene: TRBV5-1
D gene: TRBD2
CDR3 DNA: TGCGCCAGCAGCTGGGGGACTAGCGGGGTTCTTAGCCCTCAAGAGACCCAGTACTTC
CDR3 protein: CASSWGTSGVLSPQETQYF

J gene: TRBJ2-1
clone size: .
V gene: TRBV21-1
D gene: .
CDR3 DNA: TGTGCCAGCAAGGGGGGGACAGGGGAAGGCTCCTACAATGAGCAGTTCTTC
CDR3 protein: CASKGGTGEGSYNEQFF

J gene: TRBJ2-1
clone size: .
V gene: TRBV7-9
D gene: TRBD2
CDR3 DNA: TGTGCCAGCAGCTTTCGGTCTAGCGGCCGCAACAATGAGCAGTTCTTC
CDR3 protein: CASSFRSSGRNNEQFF

J gene: TRBJ2-7
clone size: .
V gene: TRBV27
D gene: .
CDR3 DNA: TGTGCCAGCAGTCAATCAACCGGACTGACGAACTACGAGCAGTACTTC
CDR3 protein: CASSQSTGLTNYEQYF

J gene: TRBJ2-7
clone size: .
V gene: TRBV9
D gene: .
CDR3 DNA: TGTGCCAGCAGCGTACAACCTCAGGGCGTTACCTACGAGCAGTACTTC
CDR3 protein: CASSVQPQGVTYEQYF

J gene: TRBJ2-1
clone size: .
V gene: TRBV19
D gene: TRBD2
CDR3 DNA: TGTGCCAGTAGTATAGAGGCGGGAGTCTCGGGATACAATGAGCAGTTCTTC
CDR3 protein: CASSIEAGVSGYNEQFF